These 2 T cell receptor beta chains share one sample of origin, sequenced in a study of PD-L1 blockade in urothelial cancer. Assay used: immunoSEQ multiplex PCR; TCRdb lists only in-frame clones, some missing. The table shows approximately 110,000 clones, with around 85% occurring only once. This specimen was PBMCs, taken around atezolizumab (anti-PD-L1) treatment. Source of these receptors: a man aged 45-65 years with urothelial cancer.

The CDR3 bases are TGTGCCAGCACTATAGGGGGGGCGACTAATGAAAAACTGTTTTTT. It specifies CASTIGGATNEKLFF. The genes are TRBV28 and TRBJ1-4; D may be TRBD1 (6 bases). The CDR3 is 15 residues long. V gave up 7 bases and J gave up 2 bases, with 14 bases separating them. Germline CDR1 and CDR2: MDHEN and SYDVKM.

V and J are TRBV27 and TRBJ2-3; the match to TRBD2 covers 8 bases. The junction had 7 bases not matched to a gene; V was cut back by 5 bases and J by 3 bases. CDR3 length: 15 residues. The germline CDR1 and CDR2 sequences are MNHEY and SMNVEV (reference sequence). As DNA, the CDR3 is TGTGCCAGCAGTAGCAAGCGGGAGAGGACAGATACGCAGTATTTT. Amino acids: CASSSKRERTDTQYF.